These T cell receptor beta chains were read from a single sample in a study of shared T cell receptors in the human thymus. The data were produced by immunoSEQ multiplex PCR, yet TCRdb's version contains in-frame clones alone and is incomplete. The sample carries about 610,000 clones, approximately 87% recorded once. These same data were also listed under a study on human thymus T cells.

Sequencing was performed on thymocytes. The origin of the receptors is a boy in the first two years of life with a congenital heart defect. Each CDR3 is given with its conserved first and last residue. Fields, in order: V gene, D gene, CDR3 length, clone size, J gene, CDR3 protein, CDR3 DNA. D genes are given only for firm matches. Size values are once, few and many counts, or a class for expanded clones, and some rows have none.

V: TRBV19; D: NA; length: 11; size: NA; J: TRBJ2-2; CDR3: CAAEDTGELFF; DNA: TGTGCCGCGGAAGACACCGGGGAGCTGTTTTTT
V: TRBV28; D: NA; length: 14; size: NA; J: TRBJ2-1; CDR3: CASSLALFYNEQFF; DNA: TGTGCCAGCAGTTTAGCGCTTTTTTACAATGAGCAGTTCTTC
V: TRBV7-9; D: NA; length: 12; size: NA; J: TRBJ2-7; CDR3: CASSSALGEQYF; DNA: TGTGCCAGCAGCTCGGCTCTCGGGGAGCAGTACTTC
V: TRBV28; D: TRBD1; length: 14; size: NA; J: TRBJ2-3; CDR3: CASNMDRSTDTQYF; DNA: TGTGCCAGCAATATGGACAGGTCCACAGATACGCAGTATTTT
V: TRBV7-2; D: NA; length: 15; size: NA; J: TRBJ2-3; CDR3: CASSLGDIGRDTQYF; DNA: TGTGCCAGCAGCTTAGGGGATATCGGGAGAGATACGCAGTATTTT
V: TRBV19; D: TRBD1; length: 15; size: NA; J: TRBJ1-2; CDR3: CASSPPQGAIYGYTF; DNA: TGTGCCAGTAGTCCACCCCAGGGGGCGATCTATGGCTACACCTTC
V: TRBV29-1; D: NA; length: 13; size: NA; J: TRBJ2-7; CDR3: CSVLTGSSGEQYF; DNA: TGCAGCGTCCTTACAGGGTCGTCGGGCGAGCAGTACTTC
V: TRBV14; D: TRBD1; length: 16; size: NA; J: TRBJ2-7; CDR3: CASSQKGQPLSYEQYF; DNA: TGTGCCAGCAGCCAAAAGGGACAGCCTCTTTCGTACGAGCAGTACTTC
V: TRBV7-9; D: TRBD2; length: 18; size: NA; J: TRBJ2-7; CDR3: CASSLWTGGREGSYEQYF; DNA: TGTGCCAGCAGCTTATGGACAGGTGGGCGGGAGGGGTCCTACGAGCAGTACTTC
V: TRBV5-4; D: TRBD1; length: 14; size: NA; J: TRBJ2-7; CDR3: CASSLGGQVNEQYF; DNA: TGTGCCAGCAGCTTGGGGGGACAGGTCAACGAGCAGTACTTC
V: TRBV14; D: NA; length: 15; size: NA; J: TRBJ2-7; CDR3: CASSQEEGNPYEQYF; DNA: TGTGCCAGCAGCCAAGAAGAGGGCAACCCCTACGAGCAGTACTTC
V: TRBV5-1; D: NA; length: 14; size: NA; J: TRBJ1-5; CDR3: CASSLIGTDLHQHF; DNA: NA
V: TRBV27; D: TRBD2; length: 15; size: few; J: TRBJ2-1; CDR3: CASSFGLAGDNEQFF; DNA: TGTGCCAGCAGTTTCGGACTAGCGGGAGACAATGAGCAGTTCTTC
V: TRBV4-3; D: TRBD1; length: 16; size: NA; J: TRBJ2-5; CDR3: CASSPNTGTGQETQYF; DNA: TGCGCCAGCAGCCCAAACACCGGGACAGGTCAAGAGACCCAGTACTTC
V: TRBV10-3; D: TRBD2; length: 11; size: NA; J: TRBJ2-5; CDR3: CAGSAGETQYF; DNA: TGTGCCGGATCAGCGGGGGAGACCCAGTACTTC
V: TRBV6-4; D: TRBD1; length: 17; size: NA; J: TRBJ1-2; CDR3: CASSDSPDRGLGYGYTF; DNA: TGTGCCAGCAGTGACTCCCCGGACAGGGGTTTGGGCTATGGCTACACCTTC
V: TRBV14; D: TRBD1; length: 15; size: NA; J: TRBJ1-3; CDR3: CASSQIRGPGNTIYF; DNA: TGTGCCAGCAGCCAAATCAGGGGGCCTGGAAACACCATATATTTT
V: TRBV11-1; D: NA; length: 14; size: NA; J: TRBJ2-7; CDR3: CASSQMGRAYEQYF; DNA: TGTGCCAGCAGCCAGATGGGCAGAGCCTACGAGCAGTACTTC
V: TRBV10-3; D: NA; length: 15; size: NA; J: TRBJ2-3; CDR3: CAISESGVGTDTQYF; DNA: TGTGCCATCAGTGAGTCAGGGGTGGGGACAGATACGCAGTATTTT
V: TRBV25-1; D: TRBD1; length: 13; size: NA; J: TRBJ2-7; CDR3: CASSGSHRGEQYF; DNA: TGTGCCAGCAGTGGGAGTCACAGGGGAGAGCAGTACTTC
V: TRBV30; D: TRBD2; length: 21; size: once; J: TRBJ2-5; CDR3: CAWSSAPSPSGLAGVGETQYF; DNA: TGTGCCTGGAGTTCGGCCCCCTCTCCCAGCGGACTAGCGGGAGTGGGAGAGACCCAGTACTTC
V: TRBV4-3; D: NA; length: 16; size: NA; J: TRBJ2-2; CDR3: CASSQDSGYRTGELFF; DNA: TGCGCCAGCAGCCAAGATTCCGGTTATCGGACCGGGGAGCTGTTTTTT
V: TRBV28; D: NA; length: 14; size: NA; J: TRBJ1-5; CDR3: CASRRRGGNQPQHF; DNA: TGTGCCAGCAGGCGCAGGGGTGGCAATCAGCCCCAGCATTTT
V: TRBV11-3; D: TRBD1; length: 14; size: NA; J: TRBJ2-7; CDR3: CASSSRQGPKEQYF; DNA: TGTGCCAGCAGCTCTCGACAGGGGCCGAAGGAGCAGTACTTC
V: TRBV5-4; D: TRBD1; length: 17; size: NA; J: TRBJ1-2; CDR3: CASSLELGTGGEGGYTF; DNA: TGTGCCAGCAGCTTGGAGCTCGGGACAGGGGGAGAGGGTGGCTACACCTTC
V: TRBV5-1; D: NA; length: 14; size: NA; J: TRBJ2-7; CDR3: CATSLNGSGYEQYF; DNA: TGCGCCACCTCCCTTAATGGGAGTGGGTACGAGCAGTACTTC
V: TRBV5-6; D: NA; length: 17; size: NA; J: TRBJ2-1; CDR3: CASSPITSGSEAYEQFF; DNA: TGTGCCAGCAGCCCGATCACGAGCGGTTCCGAGGCCTATGAGCAGTTCTTC
V: TRBV4-3; D: TRBD2; length: 18; size: NA; J: TRBJ2-1; CDR3: CASSPVLAGVGSYNEQFF; DNA: TGCGCCAGCAGCCCCGTACTAGCGGGAGTCGGGTCCTACAATGAGCAGTTCTTC
V: TRBV5-6; D: TRBD2; length: 16; size: NA; J: TRBJ2-7; CDR3: CASTYKSPGGAGEQYF; DNA: TGTGCCAGCACCTATAAATCCCCGGGGGGGGCCGGCGAGCAGTACTTC
V: TRBV7-9; D: TRBD1; length: 16; size: NA; J: TRBJ1-1; CDR3: CASSSGRGRGNTEAFF; DNA: TGTGCCAGCAGCTCCGGCAGGGGGCGAGGGAACACTGAAGCTTTCTTT
V: TRBV19; D: TRBD1; length: 14; size: NA; J: TRBJ2-7; CDR3: CASAPRGHTYEQYF; DNA: TGTGCCAGTGCGCCCAGGGGGCATACCTACGAGCAGTACTTC
V: TRBV5-5; D: TRBD2; length: 15; size: NA; J: TRBJ2-1; CDR3: CASSQRTSVYNEQFF; DNA: TGTGCCAGCAGTCAGCGGACTAGCGTTTACAATGAGCAGTTCTTC
V: TRBV14; D: TRBD1; length: 14; size: NA; J: TRBJ2-7; CDR3: CASSETGGGYEQYF; DNA: TGTGCCAGCAGCGAGACAGGGGGCGGCTACGAGCAGTACTTC
V: TRBV5-6; D: NA; length: 15; size: NA; J: TRBJ1-1; CDR3: CASSLEGVRDTEAFF; DNA: TGTGCCAGCAGCTTGGAGGGGGTCAGGGACACTGAAGCTTTCTTT
V: TRBV25-1; D: TRBD1; length: 15; size: NA; J: TRBJ2-2; CDR3: CASSVGGQATGELFF; DNA: TGTGCCAGCAGTGTCGGGGGACAGGCGACCGGGGAGCTGTTTTTT